This TCR beta chain was identified in a study of blood T cell repertoires in COVID-19. In the study overall: Samples taken during acute and convalescent COVID-19 were collected in the United States, Italy and Spain. The analysed material was cDNA or gDNA that came from T cells, B-cell-depleted T cells, or PBMCs.

This clone was seen only once. Per the authors' pipeline: How many nucleated cells were present was estimated from reference gene primer amplification. Some clones are missing from TCRdb's copy, which holds only in-frame ones; the method was immunoSEQ multiplex PCR. From that table come the V and J calls and clone size; the DNA was used to work out D and trimming. The profile shows a few hundred thousand clones, 65% to 90% of them singletons. Germline CDR1 reads SGDLS; CDR2 reads YYNGEE. Trimming took 4 bases from V and 6 from J, leaving 14 bases between them. The CDR3 spans 13 residues. This chain links TRBV9 with TRBJ2-7, with D maybe TRBD1 (5 bases). The specimen was peripheral blood. The sequence was obtained from a human donor in a cohort sampled during active COVID-19. CDR3 DNA: TGTGCCAGCAGCCCCGGACACGCAAGCGAGCAGTACTTC. Protein: CASSPGHASEQYF.